The clone carrying this T cell receptor (beta chain) turned up a few times. Its antigen is currently unknown. This CDR3 is built from 15 residues. V lost 1 base, J lost 6 bases, and 5 bases stayed unmatched. Germline-derived CDR1 and CDR2 are SEHNR and FQNEAQ (reference sequence). This record comes from a study of CD8 T cells in Susac syndrome. Reverse transcription of roughly 0.45 to 1 ug RNA was carried out with random hexamers. TCRdb recomputed calls from the immunoSEQ multiplex PCR reads with MiXCR, one row per CDR3 protein. Among 120,000 or so distinct CDR3 sequences, 85% to 95% were seen once, and the ten largest hold 0.25% to 0.3%. General study points: TEMRA cells and active patients showed peak Susac CD8+ clonal expansion.

In contrast to the negatively isolated CD8+ and CD4+ T cells, TEMRA cells were FACS-enriched. Source material: CD8+ T cells from PBMCs. This TCR was sampled from a human donor with Susac syndrome. This chain connects TRBV7-9 to TRBJ2-1; 8 nucleotides match TRBD2. CDR3 DNA sequence: TGTGCCAGCAGCTTAGTTAGTCTAGCGGGCAATGAGCAGTTCTTC. Amino acids: CASSLVSLAGNEQFF.